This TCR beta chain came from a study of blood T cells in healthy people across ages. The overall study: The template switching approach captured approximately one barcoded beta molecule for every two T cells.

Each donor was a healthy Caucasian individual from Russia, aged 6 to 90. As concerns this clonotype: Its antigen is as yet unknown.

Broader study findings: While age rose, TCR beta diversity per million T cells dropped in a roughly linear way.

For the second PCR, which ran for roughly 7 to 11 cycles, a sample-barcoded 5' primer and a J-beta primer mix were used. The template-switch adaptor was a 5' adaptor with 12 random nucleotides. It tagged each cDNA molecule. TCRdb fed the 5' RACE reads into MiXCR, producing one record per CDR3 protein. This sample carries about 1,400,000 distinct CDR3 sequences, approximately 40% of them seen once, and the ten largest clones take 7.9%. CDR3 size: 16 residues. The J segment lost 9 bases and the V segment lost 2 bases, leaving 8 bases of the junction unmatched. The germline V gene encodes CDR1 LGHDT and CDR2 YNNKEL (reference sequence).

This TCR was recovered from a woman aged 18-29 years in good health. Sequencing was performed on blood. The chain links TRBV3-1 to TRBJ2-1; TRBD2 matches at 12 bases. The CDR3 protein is CASSQLPSGGDSEQFF. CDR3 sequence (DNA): TGTGCCAGCAGCCAACTACCTAGCGGGGGGGATAGTGAGCAGTTCTTC.